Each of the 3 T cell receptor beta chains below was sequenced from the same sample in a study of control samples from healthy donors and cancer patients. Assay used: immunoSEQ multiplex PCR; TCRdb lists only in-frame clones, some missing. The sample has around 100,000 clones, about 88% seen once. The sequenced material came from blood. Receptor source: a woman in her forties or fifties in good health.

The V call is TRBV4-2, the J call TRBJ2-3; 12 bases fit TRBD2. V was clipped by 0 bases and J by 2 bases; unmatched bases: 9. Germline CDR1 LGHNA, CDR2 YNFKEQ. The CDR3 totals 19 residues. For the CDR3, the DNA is TGTGCCAGCAGCCAAGAGGGACTAGCGGGCCGGGGGTTCACAGATACGCAGTATTTT. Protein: CASSQEGLAGRGFTDTQYF.

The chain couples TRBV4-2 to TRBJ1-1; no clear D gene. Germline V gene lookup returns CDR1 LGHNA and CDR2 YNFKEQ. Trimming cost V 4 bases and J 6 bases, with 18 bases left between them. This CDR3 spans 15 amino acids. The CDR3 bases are TGTGCCAGCAGCCGCTTACTAAGCCTAAGCCCTGAAGCTTTCTTT. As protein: CASSRLLSLSPEAFF.

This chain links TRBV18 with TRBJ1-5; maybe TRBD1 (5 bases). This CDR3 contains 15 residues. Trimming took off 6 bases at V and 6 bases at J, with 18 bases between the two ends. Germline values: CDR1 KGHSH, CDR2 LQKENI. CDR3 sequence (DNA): TGTGCCAGCTCTCCCACTTCGGTGAGGGGTCAGCCCCAGCATTTT. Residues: CASSPTSVRGQPQHF. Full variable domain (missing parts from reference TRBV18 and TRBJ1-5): NAGVMQNPRHLVRRRGQEARLRCSPMKGHSHVYWYRQLPEEGLKFMVYLQKENIIDESGMPKERFSAEFPKEGPSILRIQQVVRGDSAAYFCASSPTSVRGQPQHFGDGTRLSIL.